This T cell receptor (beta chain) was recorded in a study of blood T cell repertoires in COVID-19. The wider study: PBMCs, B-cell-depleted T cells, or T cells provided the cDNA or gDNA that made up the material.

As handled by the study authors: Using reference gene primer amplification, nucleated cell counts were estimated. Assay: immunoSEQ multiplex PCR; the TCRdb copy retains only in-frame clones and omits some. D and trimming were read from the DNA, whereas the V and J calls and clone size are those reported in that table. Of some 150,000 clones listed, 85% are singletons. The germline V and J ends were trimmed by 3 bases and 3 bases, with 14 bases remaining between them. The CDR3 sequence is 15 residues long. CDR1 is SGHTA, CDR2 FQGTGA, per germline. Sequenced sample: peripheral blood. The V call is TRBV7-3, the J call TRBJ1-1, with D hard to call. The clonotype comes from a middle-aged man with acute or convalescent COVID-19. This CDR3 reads CASSFEVVKYTEAFF. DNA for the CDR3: TGTGCCAGCAGCTTTGAGGTAGTGAAGTACACTGAAGCTTTCTTT.